The T cell receptor (beta chain) described here comes from a study of blood T cell repertoires in COVID-19. Study-level background: Italy, Spain and the United States were the sources of the convalescent and acute COVID-19 samples.

V was cut by 6 bases and J by 0 bases, with 5 bases left in between. CDR3 length equals 12 residues. Germline CDR1 is MNHEY and CDR2 is SVGEGT. Authors' analysis steps: Amplification with reference gene primers provided the estimates of nucleated cell counts. The assay was immunoSEQ multiplex PCR, and TCRdb's table has in-frame clones only and misses some. V and J calls and clone size follow that table, whereas D and trimming were derived from the DNA. The sample includes over 250,000 clones, 89% of them seen just once. The V call is TRBV6-2 or TRBV6-3, the J call TRBJ1-2; D unclear. The specimen was peripheral blood. The TCR originated in a woman aged 55-75 years with acute or convalescent COVID-19. The CDR3: CASSRANYGYTF. Here the CDR3 DNA reads TGTGCCAGCAGCCGAGCTAACTATGGCTACACCTTC.